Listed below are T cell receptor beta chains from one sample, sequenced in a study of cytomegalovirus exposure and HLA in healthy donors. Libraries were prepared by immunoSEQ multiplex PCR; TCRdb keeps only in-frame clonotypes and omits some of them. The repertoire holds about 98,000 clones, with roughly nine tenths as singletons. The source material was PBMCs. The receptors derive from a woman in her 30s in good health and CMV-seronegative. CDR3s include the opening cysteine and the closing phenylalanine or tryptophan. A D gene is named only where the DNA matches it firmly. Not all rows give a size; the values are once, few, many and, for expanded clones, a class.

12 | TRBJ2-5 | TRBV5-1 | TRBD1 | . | CASSQPSDRRHF | TGCGCCAGCAGCCAACCCTCGGACAGGCGGCACTTC
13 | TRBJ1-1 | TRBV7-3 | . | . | CASSYDRFGEAFF | TGTGCCAGCAGCTACGACAGGTTCGGTGAAGCTTTCTTT
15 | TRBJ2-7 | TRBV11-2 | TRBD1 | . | CASRSPSRGPYEQYF | TGTGCCAGCAGATCCCCGAGCAGGGGGCCCTACGAGCAGTACTTC
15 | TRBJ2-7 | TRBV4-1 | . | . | CASSQGVGTGFEQYF | TGCGCCAGCAGCCAAGGGGTCGGAACAGGTTTTGAGCAGTACTTC
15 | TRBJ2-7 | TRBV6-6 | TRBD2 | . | CASSYPTSGGPGQYF | TGTGCCAGCAGTTACCCGACTAGCGGGGGGCCAGGGCAGTACTTC
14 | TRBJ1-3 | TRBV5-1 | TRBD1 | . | CASSSQGLQNTIYF | TGCGCCAGCAGCTCACAGGGGCTACAAAACACCATATATTTT
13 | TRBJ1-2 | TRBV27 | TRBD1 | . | CASSSGTGGGYTF | TGTGCCAGCAGTTCTGGGACAGGGGGTGGCTACACCTTC
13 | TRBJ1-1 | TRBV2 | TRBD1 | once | CARLRDRNTEAFF | TGTGCCAGACTCCGGGACAGAAACACTGAAGCTTTCTTT
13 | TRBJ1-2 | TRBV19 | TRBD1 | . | CASKGQGTYGYTF | TGTGCCAGTAAGGGACAGGGTACCTATGGCTACACCTTC
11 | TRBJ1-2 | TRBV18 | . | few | CASSTGDGYTF | TGTGCCAGCTCGACGGGGGATGGCTACACCTTC
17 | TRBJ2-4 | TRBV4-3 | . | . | CASSQDGAGYPPDIQYF | TGCGCCAGCAGCCAAGATGGAGCGGGCTACCCTCCTGACATTCAGTACTTC
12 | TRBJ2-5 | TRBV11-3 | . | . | CASSENQETQYF | TGTGCCAGCAGCGAGAACCAAGAGACCCAGTACTTC
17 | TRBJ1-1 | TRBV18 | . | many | CASSPLDRLEGNTEAFF | TGTGCCAGCTCACCACTCGACAGGCTAGAGGGGAACACTGAAGCTTTCTTT
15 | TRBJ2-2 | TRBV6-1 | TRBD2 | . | CASSRLAGNTGELFF | TGTGCCAGCAGCCGACTAGCGGGAAACACCGGGGAGCTGTTTTTT
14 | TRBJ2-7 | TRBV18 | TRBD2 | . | CASSRPTSGYEQYF | TGTGCCAGCTCACGACCGACTAGCGGTTACGAGCAGTACTTC
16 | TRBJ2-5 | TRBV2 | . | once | CASSAWTRQQQETQYF | TGTGCCAGCAGTGCTTGGACACGGCAACAACAAGAGACCCAGTACTTC
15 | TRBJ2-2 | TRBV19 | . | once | CASSIGGRGAGELFF | TGTGCCAGTAGTATCGGGGGGCGCGGGGCCGGGGAGCTGTTTTTT
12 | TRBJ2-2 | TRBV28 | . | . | CASSVGVGELFF | TGTGCCAGCAGTGTAGGAGTCGGGGAGCTGTTTTTT
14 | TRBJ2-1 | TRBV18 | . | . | CASSPPARADEQFF | TGTGCCAGCTCACCACCGGCCAGGGCGGATGAGCAGTTCTTC
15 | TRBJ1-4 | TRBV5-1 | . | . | CASSLGTVKDEKLFF | TGCGCCAGCAGCTTGGGGACAGTTAAAGATGAAAAACTGTTTTTT
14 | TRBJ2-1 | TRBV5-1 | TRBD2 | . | CASSLASGGGEQFF | TGCGCCAGCAGCTTGGCTAGCGGGGGGGGTGAGCAGTTCTTC
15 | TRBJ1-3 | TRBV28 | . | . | CASRSQGYSGNTIYF | TGTGCCAGCAGGTCTCAGGGCTACTCTGGAAACACCATATATTTT
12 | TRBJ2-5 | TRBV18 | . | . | CASSPGVETQYF | TGTGCCAGCTCACCGGGAGTAGAGACCCAGTACTTC
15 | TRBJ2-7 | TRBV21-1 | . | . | CASSNRRDSPYEQYF | TGTGCCAGCAGCAATAGAAGGGACAGTCCCTACGAGCAGTACTTC
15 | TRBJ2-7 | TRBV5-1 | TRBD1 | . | CASSLRGQGIREQYF | TGCGCCAGCAGCTTGAGGGGACAGGGAATTCGCGAGCAGTACTTC
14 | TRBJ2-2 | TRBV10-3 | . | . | CAILTDINTGELFF | TGTGCCATCCTGACAGACATTAACACCGGGGAGCTGTTTTTT
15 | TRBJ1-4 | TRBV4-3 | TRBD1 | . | CASSQEGQGNEKLFF | TGCGCCAGCAGCCAGGAGGGACAGGGCAATGAAAAACTGTTTTTT
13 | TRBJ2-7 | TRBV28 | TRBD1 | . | CASSKTGFYEQYF | TGTGCCAGCAGCAAGACAGGGTTCTACGAGCAGTACTTC
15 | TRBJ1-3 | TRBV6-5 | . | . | CASRIGHLPGNTIYF | TGTGCCAGCCGAATAGGACACCTCCCTGGAAACACCATATATTTT
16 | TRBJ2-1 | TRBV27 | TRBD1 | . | CASSLIYRGSYNEQFF | TGTGCCAGCAGTCTAATTTACAGGGGGTCCTACAATGAGCAGTTCTTC
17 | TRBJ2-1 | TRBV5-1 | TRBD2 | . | CASSEGLAGGAYNEQFF | TGCGCCAGCAGCGAAGGACTAGCGGGGGGCGCCTACAATGAGCAGTTCTTC
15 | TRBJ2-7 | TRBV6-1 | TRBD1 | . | CACPRGQGITYEQYF | TGTGCCTGCCCCAGGGGGCAGGGCATCACCTACGAGCAGTACTTC
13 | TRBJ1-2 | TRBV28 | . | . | CASSSGGTYGYTF | TGTGCCAGCAGTTCGGGGGGGACTTATGGCTACACCTTC
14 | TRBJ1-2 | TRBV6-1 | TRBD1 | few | CASSAGQGNYGYTF | TGTGCCAGCAGTGCTGGACAGGGGAACTATGGCTACACCTTC
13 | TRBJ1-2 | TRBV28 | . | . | CASKTPGGYGYTF | TGTGCCAGCAAAACCCCCGGTGGCTATGGCTACACCTTC
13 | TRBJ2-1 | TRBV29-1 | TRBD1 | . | CSVGGTDYNEQFF | TGCAGCGTTGGTGGGACAGATTACAATGAGCAGTTCTTC
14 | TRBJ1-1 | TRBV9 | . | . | CASSVVAQNTEAFF | TGTGCCAGCAGCGTAGTAGCCCAGAACACTGAAGCTTTCTTT
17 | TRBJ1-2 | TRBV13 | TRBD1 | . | CASSSAIQGARMRGYTF | TGTGCCAGCAGCTCCGCAATACAGGGGGCGCGGATGCGGGGCTACACCTTC
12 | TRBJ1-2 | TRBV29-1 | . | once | CSVDADSYGYTF | TGCAGCGTTGATGCGGACAGCTATGGCTACACCTTC
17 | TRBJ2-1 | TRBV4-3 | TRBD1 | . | CASSQDPQGAIYNEQFF | TGCGCCAGCAGCCAAGACCCACAGGGGGCCATCTACAATGAGCAGTTCTTC
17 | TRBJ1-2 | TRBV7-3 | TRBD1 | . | CASSQTVPGQGGDGYTF | TGTGCCAGCAGCCAGACGGTCCCCGGACAGGGGGGGGATGGCTACACCTTC
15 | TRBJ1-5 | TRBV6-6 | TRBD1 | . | CASRQGRQGSQPQHF | TGTGCCAGCAGGCAGGGCAGACAGGGGAGCCAGCCCCAGCATTTT
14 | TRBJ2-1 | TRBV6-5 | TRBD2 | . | CASSRGGVYNEQFF | TGTGCCAGCAGCCGCGGGGGGGTCTACAATGAGCAGTTCTTC
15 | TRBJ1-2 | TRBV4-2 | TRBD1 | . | CASSQVVGGGYGYTF | TGTGCCAGCAGCCAAGTTGTAGGGGGCGGCTATGGCTACACCTTC
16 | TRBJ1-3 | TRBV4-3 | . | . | CASSQVLGGTGNTIYF | TGCGCCAGCAGCCAAGTACTGGGGGGTACAGGAAACACCATATATTTT
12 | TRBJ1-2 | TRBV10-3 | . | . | CAISEDYYGYTF | TGTGCCATCAGTGAGGACTACTATGGCTACACCTTC
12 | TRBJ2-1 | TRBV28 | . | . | CASSQDTRGQFF | TGTGCCAGCAGCCAAGACACCCGGGGACAGTTCTTC
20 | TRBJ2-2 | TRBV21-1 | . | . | CASSKGGCSGRDQGTGELFF | TGTGCCAGCAGCAAAGGAGGGTGTAGCGGGAGGGACCAGGGCACCGGGGAGCTGTTTTTT
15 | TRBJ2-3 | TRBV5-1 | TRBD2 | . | CASSLEGLGTDTQYF | TGCGCCAGCAGCTTGGAGGGACTAGGTACAGATACGCAGTATTTT
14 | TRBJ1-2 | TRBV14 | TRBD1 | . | CASSQPGQGVRYTF | TGTGCCAGCAGCCAACCCGGACAGGGGGTACGCTACACCTTC
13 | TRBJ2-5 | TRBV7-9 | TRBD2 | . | CASRPGTKETQYF | TGTGCCAGCAGGCCCGGGACTAAGGAGACCCAGTACTTC
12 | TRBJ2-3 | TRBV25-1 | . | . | CASSASTDTQYF | TGTGCCAGCAGTGCTAGCACAGATACGCAGTATTTT
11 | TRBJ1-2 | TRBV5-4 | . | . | CATWGGWGYTF | TGTGCGACCTGGGGGGGATGGGGCTACACCTTC
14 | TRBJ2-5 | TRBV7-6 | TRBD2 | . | CASSLRGTKETQYF | TGTGCCAGCAGCTTGCGGGGGACTAAAGAGACCCAGTACTTC
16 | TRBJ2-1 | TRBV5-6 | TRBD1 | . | CASSIPGQGLYNEQFF | TGTGCCAGCAGCATTCCGGGACAGGGTCTGTACAATGAGCAGTTCTTC
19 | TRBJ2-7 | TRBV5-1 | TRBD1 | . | CASSWGQVTARPSSYEQYF | TGCGCCAGCAGCTGGGGACAGGTGACGGCCCGGCCAAGCTCCTACGAGCAGTACTTC
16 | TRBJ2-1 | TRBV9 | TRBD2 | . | CASSVNGRVIYNEQFF | TGTGCCAGCAGCGTGAACGGGAGGGTAATCTACAATGAGCAGTTCTTC